These 17 T cell receptor beta chains share one sample of origin, sequenced in a study of control samples from healthy donors and cancer patients. Measured with immunoSEQ multiplex PCR; TCRdb has only the in-frame clones, and not every one. The top ten clones hold approximately 5% of a sample with under 85,000 clones, over 85% of them seen once. The specimen sequenced was PBMCs. These receptor sequences come from a man aged 55-75 years with colorectal cancer.

The CDR3 here is CASSTRGALQETQYF. The DNA of the CDR3 is TGTGCCAGCAGCACCCGGGGGGCATTACAAGAGACCCAGTACTTC. The chain couples TRBV9 to TRBJ2-5; maybe TRBD2 (7 bases). This CDR3 contains 15 residues. Germline CDR1 is SGDLS and CDR2 is YYNGEE. V gave up 4 bases and J gave up 2 bases, with 15 bases separating them.

The J gene is TRBJ2-2, the V gene TRBV27; 9 positions agree with TRBD2. The CDR3 length is 15 residues. Losses at the gene ends were 2 bases for V and 5 bases for J; bases not matched to a gene: 3. Per germline, CDR1 MNHEY and CDR2 SMNVEV (reference sequence). The CDR3 coding sequence is TGTGCCAGCAGTTTAGCGGGGGGGCCAACCGGGGAGCTGTTTTTT. This codes for CASSLAGGPTGELFF.

The chain joins TRBV4-1 to TRBJ2-2; D uncertain. The CDR3 has 16 amino acids. Per germline, CDR1 MGHRA and CDR2 YSYEKL. The ends were cut back, 1 base at V and 0 bases at J, with 9 bases in the middle. DNA of the CDR3: TGCGCCAGCAGCCAAGGATCCAACGCGAACACCGGGGAGCTGTTTTTT. Amino acids: CASSQGSNANTGELFF.

This clone was recorded only once. The rearrangement uses TRBV7-9 and TRBJ1-1; D not certain. Trimming shortened V by 1 base and J by 4 bases, and 13 bases separated the two germline ends. The CDR3 is made up of 15 amino acids. Germline values: CDR1 SEHNR, CDR2 FQNEAQ (reference sequence). The CDR3 is CASSLVPGGGTEAFF. DNA of the CDR3: TGTGCCAGCAGCTTAGTGCCCGGAGGTGGCACTGAAGCTTTCTTT.

V usage is TRBV7-8 and J usage is TRBJ2-7, with 7 bases matching TRBD2. The germline CDR1 and CDR2 sequences are SGHVS and FQNEAQ. The CDR3 is made up of 13 amino acids. With 5 bases clipped from V and 3 bases from J, the junction kept 4 bases outside the gene matches. CDR3 protein: CASSLTGGYEQYF. The CDR3 region has the DNA TGTGCCAGCAGCCTAACGGGGGGCTACGAGCAGTACTTC. The full variable domain, rest sourced from reference TRBV7-8 and TRBJ2-7, is GAGVSQSPRYKVAKRGQDVALRCDPISGHVSLFWYQQALGQGPEFLTYFQNEAQLDKSGLPSDRFFAERPEGSVSTLKIQRTQQEDSAVYLCASSLTGGYEQYFGPGTRLTVT.

The chain joins TRBV3-1 (or the pseudogene TRBV3-2) to TRBJ2-3; D is undetermined. From germline, CDR1 is LGHDT and CDR2 YNNKEL (reference sequence). The CDR3 spans 13 residues. Trimming stripped 4 bases from V and 2 bases from J, with 7 bases between. This CDR3 reads CASSRSSTDTQYF. The CDR3 DNA follows: TGTGCCAGCAGCCGGAGTTCCACAGATACGCAGTATTTT.

This rearrangement joins TRBV7-2 to TRBJ1-2, with D possibly TRBD1 on 6 matching bases. The germline V gene encodes CDR1 SGHTA and CDR2 FQGNSA. V was cut by 5 bases and J by 2 bases, with 18 bases left in between. The CDR3 is 16 amino acids. The CDR3 DNA follows: TGTGCCAGCAGCCCCCAGGGACCCGGACAGAACTATGGCTACACCTTC. Translating it yields CASSPQGPGQNYGYTF.

The chain carries TRBV2 and TRBJ1-1; D is undetermined. The CDR3 runs 13 residues. Trimming took off 4 bases at V and 2 bases at J, with 8 bases between the two ends. Germline CDR1 and CDR2: SNHLY and FYNNEI. CDR3 nucleotide sequence: TGTGCCAGCAGTGTTGGGGAAAACACTGAAGCTTTCTTT. Protein product: CASSVGENTEAFF.

This clone was detected only once. V is TRBV10-3 and J is TRBJ1-2; a weak D match, TRBD1 (6 bases). From germline, CDR1 is ENHRY and CDR2 SYGVKD. The ends were cut back, 0 bases at V and 2 bases at J, with 7 bases in the middle. The length of the CDR3 is 14 residues. CDR3 bases: TGTGCCATCAGTGAGTCTGACAGGAACTATGGCTACACCTTC. This codes for CAISESDRNYGYTF.

The chain is built from TRBV6-5 and TRBJ1-2; D not certain. Germline V lookup: CDR1 MNHEY, CDR2 SVGAGI. The CDR3 sequence is 11 residues long. The V end was cut by 9 bases, the J end by 4 bases, with 9 bases between. The CDR3 DNA sequence: TGTGCCAGTAGTAAACCCTATGGCTACACCTTC. Translating it yields CASSKPYGYTF.

V and J are TRBV30 and TRBJ1-3; 7 bases line up with TRBD1. Germline loops: CDR1 GTSNPN, CDR2 SVGIG (reference sequence). The CDR3 is 12 amino acids. Trimming cost V 8 bases and J 3 bases; bases outside gene matches: 4. DNA for the CDR3: TGTGCCAGCAACAGGGGTGGAAACACCATATATTTT. This gives the protein CASNRGGNTIYF. The full variable domain, with the rest looked up from reference TRBV30 and TRBJ1-3, is SQTIHQWPATLVQPVGSPLSLECTVEGTSNPNLYWYRQAAGRGLQLLFYSVGIGQISSEVPQNLSASRPQDRQFILSSKKLLLSDSGFYLCASNRGGNTIYFGEGSWLTVV.

There are a few counts of this clone. J is TRBJ1-2 and V is TRBV6-5; D perhaps matches TRBD1 (5 bases). The V gene's germline CDR1 is MNHEY and CDR2 SVGAGI. V was shortened by 6 bases and J by 7 bases, with 15 bases between the two germline ends. This CDR3 is built from 13 residues. The DNA for the CDR3 is TGTGCCAGCAGCGTTGTTCAGGGATCTGGCTACACCTTC. Its protein product is CASSVVQGSGYTF.

The J gene is TRBJ1-2, the V gene TRBV20-1; D ambiguous. CDR3 length: 13 residues. The ends were cut back, 3 bases at V and 4 bases at J, with 12 bases in the middle. Germline V lookup: CDR1 DFQATT, CDR2 SNEGSKA (reference sequence). CDR3 sequence (DNA): TGCAGTGCTAGTAAGGAATCTAGCTATGGCTACACCTTC. It encodes CSASKESSYGYTF.

The V call is TRBV12-3 or TRBV12-4, the J call TRBJ1-4; no definite D call. The V end lost 6 bases, the J end lost 8 bases, and 13 bases lay between the germline ends. The CDR3 has 13 amino acids. CDR3 sequence: CASRPRNLEKLFF. CDR3 in DNA: TGTGCCAGCAGGCCCCGCAATTTGGAAAAACTGTTTTTT.

The sample holds one count of this clone. This chain joins TRBV7-2 and TRBJ2-7; TRBD1 agrees at 10 bases. V shed 4 bases, J shed 3 bases, and the junction held 18 bases outside the gene matches. Germline loops: CDR1 SGHTA, CDR2 FQGNSA. CDR3 length: 19 residues. In nucleotides, the CDR3 is TGTGCCAGCAGCTCCCGCACCCTGGACAGGGGGTCCCTTTTCTACGAGCAGTACTTC. This translates into CASSSRTLDRGSLFYEQYF.

The chain uses TRBV14 and TRBJ2-6; D call uncertain. The CDR3 is 16 amino acids. Trimming took off 1 base at V and 0 bases at J, with 7 bases between the two ends. CDR1 and CDR2 (germline): SGHDN, FVKESK. In DNA form, the CDR3 reads TGTGCCAGCAGCCAAGGGCGGAGCTCTGGGGCCAACGTCCTGACTTTC. Its translation is CASSQGRSSGANVLTF. The whole variable domain, remainder taken from reference TRBV14 and TRBJ2-6, is EAGVTQFPSHSVIEKGQTVTLRCDPISGHDNLYWYRRVMGKEIKFLLHFVKESKQDESGMPNNRFLAERTGGTYSTLKVQPAELEDSGVYFCASSQGRSSGANVLTFGAGSRLTVL.

V gene TRBV4-3 combines with J gene TRBJ2-1; the match to TRBD2 covers 9 bases. Trimming at V came to 0 bases and at J to 8 bases, leaving 8 bases not matched to a gene. Germline V gene data show CDR1 as LGHNA and CDR2 as YSLEER. The CDR3 consists of 16 residues. Here the CDR3 reads CASSQDTSGYGYEQFF. CDR3 in DNA: TGCGCCAGCAGCCAAGATACTAGCGGGTATGGGTATGAGCAGTTCTTC.